One sample yielded the 17 T cell receptor beta chains listed below, sequenced in a study of T cells after yellow fever vaccination. TCRdb ran MiXCR on the 5' RACE reads and lists one entry per CDR3 protein. In the table there are hundreds of thousands of distinct CDR3 sequences, roughly 21% of which are singletons. The material sequenced was PBMCs, taken 15 days after the yellow fever booster vaccination. All receptors derive from a man aged 30-40 years who received the YFV17D yellow fever vaccine.

The table lists this clonotype with a few counts. This chain connects TRBV29-1 to TRBJ2-2; perhaps TRBD1 as D (6 bases). This CDR3 is built from 13 residues. Germline V gives CDR1 SQVTM, CDR2 ANQGSEA. V lost 6 bases and J lost 6, with 14 bases in between. DNA of the CDR3: TGCAGCGTCCCACAGGGTTTGGCCGGGGAGCTGTTTTTT. It translates to CSVPQGLAGELFF.

The rearrangement uses TRBV6-5 and TRBJ1-5; weak D call: TRBD1 (5 bases). Trimming removed 4 bases from V and 2 bases from J, with 15 bases in between. There are 16 residues in the CDR3. Germline assignment: CDR1 MNHEY and CDR2 SVGAGI. In DNA form, the CDR3 reads TGTGCCAGCAGTTTGTTTTCAGGGTTGGGCAATCAGCCCCAGCATTTT. Its protein is CASSLFSGLGNQPQHF.

The sample holds a few counts of this clonotype. The chain is built from TRBV20-1 and TRBJ2-7, with TRBD2 matching over 8 bases. Per germline, CDR1 DFQATT and CDR2 SNEGSKA (reference sequence). The CDR3 contains 13 residues. J gave up 6 bases and V 3 bases, and 7 bases lay outside the gene matches. The CDR3 here is CSASKGLDVEQYF. The DNA of the CDR3 is TGCAGTGCTAGTAAGGGACTAGACGTCGAGCAGTACTTC.

This clonotype was found a few times. The J gene is TRBJ2-7, the V gene TRBV25-1; D not certain. There are 14 residues in the CDR3. V was cut by 2 bases and J by 2 bases, with 10 bases left in between. Germline CDR1 is MGHDK and CDR2 is SYGVNS. The CDR3 nucleotides are TGTGCCAGCAGTGAAGCCAACCGGACCTACGAGCAGTACTTC. This translates into CASSEANRTYEQYF.

V usage is TRBV7-2 and J usage is TRBJ2-5; D gene uncertain. This CDR3 spans 13 amino acids. V was shortened by 5 bases and J by 5 bases, with 12 bases between the two germline ends. The germline V gene encodes CDR1 SGHTA and CDR2 FQGNSA. CDR3 DNA sequence: TGTGCCAGCAGCCGAGCGAGCCCGGAGACCCAGTACTTC. Translated, it gives CASSRASPETQYF.

This clonotype was seen more than once but under ten times. V is TRBV29-1 and J is TRBJ1-2, with D unresolved. Germline V CDR1 and CDR2: SQVTM, ANQGSEA. The CDR3 runs to 11 residues. Between the trimmed V and J ends, which lost 8 bases and 5 bases, there was a span of 12 bases. The CDR3 region is CSTASSYGYTF. The CDR3 coding sequence is TGCAGCACCGCGAGTAGTTATGGCTACACCTTC.

In this sample, this clonotype turned up a few times. The rearrangement uses TRBV28 and TRBJ2-7; 7 nucleotides line up with TRBD1. V trimming: 5 bases; J trimming: 5 bases; junction bases outside the gene matches: 9. Germline V lookup: CDR1 MDHEN, CDR2 SYDVKM. The CDR3 has 14 amino acids. In DNA form, the CDR3 reads TGTGCCAGCAGTAGACAGGGTGTAAGGAACGAGCAGTACTTC. Amino acid sequence: CASSRQGVRNEQYF.

The chain employs TRBV6-1 and TRBJ2-1; D is possibly TRBD2 (6 bases). The CDR3 extends over 17 amino acids. CDR1 and CDR2 (germline): MNHNS, SASEGT. The V end was cut by 6 bases, the J end by 0 bases, with 18 bases between. This chain's CDR3 is CASRPGSGASSYNEQFF. The CDR3 region has the DNA TGTGCCAGCAGGCCCGGGAGCGGCGCGAGCTCCTACAATGAGCAGTTCTTC.

This chain links TRBV14 with TRBJ2-5; perhaps D is TRBD1 or TRBD2 (5 bases each). With 1 base removed from V and 9 bases from J, the gap between germline ends came to 12 bases. The germline V gene has CDR1 SGHDN and CDR2 FVKESK. The CDR3 length is 13 residues. The CDR3, as DNA: TGTGCCAGCAGCCAAGCGACGAGGGGTCCCCAGTACTTC. It codes for CASSQATRGPQYF. The full variable domain, its missing parts supplied by reference TRBV14 and TRBJ2-5, is EAGVTQFPSHSVIEKGQTVTLRCDPISGHDNLYWYRRVMGKEIKFLLHFVKESKQDESGMPNNRFLAERTGGTYSTLKVQPAELEDSGVYFCASSQATRGPQYFGPGTRLLVL.

This clonotype has ten or more counts. The chain's CDR3 is CASSPRGGTGELFF. Here the CDR3 DNA reads TGTGCCAGCAGCCCCCGGGGGGGCACCGGGGAGCTGTTTTTT. The chain is built from TRBV28 and TRBJ2-2; 8 bases align to TRBD2. The V and J ends lost 6 bases and 4 bases, in that order; junction bases with no gene match: 4. The CDR3 has 14 residues. CDR1 and CDR2 from the germline V gene are MDHEN and SYDVKM.

Only a few counts were recorded for this clonotype. The chain employs TRBV20-1 and TRBJ2-7; 10 positions agree with TRBD2. After removal of 4 bases from V and 6 bases from J, the junction contained 18 bases not matched to a gene. Germline CDR1 DFQATT, CDR2 SNEGSKA (reference sequence). The CDR3 length is 17 residues. The CDR3 region is CSAKKPSGRAGGREQYF. CDR3 nucleotide sequence: TGCAGTGCTAAGAAGCCGAGCGGACGAGCGGGAGGGCGCGAGCAGTACTTC.

This clonotype turned up a few times. The gene calls are TRBV6-2 or TRBV6-3 and TRBJ2-1; D remains ambiguous. CDR1 MNHEY and CDR2 SVGEGT come from the germline V gene. The CDR3 runs to 13 residues. V was cut by 1 base and J by 6 bases, with 7 bases left in between. As DNA, the CDR3 is TGTGCCAGCAGTTACTTCCCTGCCAATGAGCAGTTCTTC. As protein: CASSYFPANEQFF.

The rearrangement joins TRBV12-5 to TRBJ2-5; 7 bases match TRBD1. This CDR3 comprises 14 residues. Germline trimming cut 1 base from V and 3 bases from J; bases unmatched to any gene: 2. Germline V CDR1 and CDR2: LGHNT, FRNRAP. CDR3 DNA sequence: TGTGCTAGTGGTTTGGGGGGACAGAAAGAGACCCAGTACTTC. As protein: CASGLGGQKETQYF.

There are a few counts of this clonotype. The chain is built from TRBV10-3 and TRBJ2-7; 12 nucleotides agree with TRBD2. V trimming: 2 bases; J trimming: 5 bases; junction bases outside the gene matches: 4. The germline gives CDR1 ENHRY, CDR2 SYGVKD. CDR3 length: 15 residues. CDR3 residues: CAISEGLAGTDEQYF. CDR3 bases: TGTGCCATCAGTGAGGGACTAGCGGGAACTGACGAGCAGTACTTC.

The chain joins TRBV28 to TRBJ1-5; the D gene is possibly TRBD1 (5 bases). This CDR3 contains 14 residues. V was clipped by 3 bases and J by 5 bases, with 11 bases between them. The germline V gene encodes CDR1 MDHEN and CDR2 SYDVKM. The CDR3 sequence is CASSLPGRYQPQHF. CDR3 in DNA: TGTGCCAGCAGTTTGCCGGGGCGGTATCAGCCCCAGCATTTT.

This rearrangement joins TRBV5-1 to TRBJ1-1; possible D gene TRBD1, 5 bases. Deletions cut 1 base from V and 0 bases from J, with 7 bases between. CDR1 is SGHRS and CDR2 is YFSETQ in the germline V gene. The CDR3 sequence is 14 residues long. The CDR3 here is CASSLTGLNTEAFF. The CDR3 region has the DNA TGCGCCAGCAGCTTGACAGGCTTGAACACTGAAGCTTTCTTT.

The chain combines TRBV19 with TRBJ2-1, with no clear D. Trimming cost V 4 bases and J 7 bases, with 11 bases left between them. Germline V gene sequence: CDR1 LNHDA, CDR2 SQIVND (reference sequence). This CDR3 region has 13 residues. The CDR3 coding sequence is TGTGCCAGTAGTAACGACGGTGGGAATGAGCAGTTCTTC. Its protein is CASSNDGGNEQFF.